This passage covers 17 T cell receptor beta chains from one sample sequenced in a study of T cells of healthy individuals (dated by TCRdb to 2016 to 2019). The receptor library was made with 5' RACE. Sequencing took place on an Illumina MiSeq. TCRdb took the public reads, trimmed them with fastp at Q25, ran MiXCR for clone calling and kept in-frame beta chains. All rows with the same CDR3 protein become a single entry with the most common DNA and genes. The sample records about 96,000 distinct CDR3 sequences, roughly a sixth of which are singletons. The ten top clones hold around 6.5% of the sample. These receptors came from a human donor in good health.

There are many counts of this clonotype. The chain uses TRBV5-1 and TRBJ1-1; no reliable D call. V gave up 4 bases and J gave up 5 bases, with 15 bases separating them. The germline V gene has CDR1 SGHRS and CDR2 YFSETQ. The CDR3 totals 14 residues. CDR3 region: CASSRVVGGTEAFF. As DNA, the CDR3 is TGCGCCAGCAGCAGAGTGGTAGGCGGAACTGAAGCTTTCTTT. Full variable domain (remainder filled in from reference TRBV5-1 and TRBJ1-1): KAGVTQTPRYLIKTRGQQVTLSCSPISGHRSVSWYQQTPGQGLQFLFEYFSETQRNKGNFPGRFSGRQFSNSRSEMNVSTLELGDSALYLCASSRVVGGTEAFFGQGTRLTVV.

This clonotype occurred once. CDR3 nucleotide sequence: TGTGCCAGCAGCCATCACGGCCAGACAGGGGGCACAGATACGCAGTATTTT. Translated: CASSHHGQTGGTDTQYF. The chain joins TRBV7-3 to TRBJ2-3, with 8 positions matching TRBD1. CDR1 and CDR2 from the germline V gene are SGHTA and FQGTGA. The CDR3 length is 17 residues. J lost 1 base, V lost 5 bases, and 11 bases had no gene match.

As for this clonotype: A much bigger clone sits one base away, suggesting this may be a read error. The CDR3 spells CSTRDRTSLNEQFF. The CDR3 DNA reads TGCAGTACTAGAGATCGGACTAGCTTAAATGAGCAGTTCTTC. This chain joins TRBV20-1 and TRBJ2-1; the match to TRBD2 covers 8 bases. The CDR3 is 14 amino acids. Germline V lookup: CDR1 DFQATT, CDR2 SNEGSKA (reference sequence).

In its sample, this clonotype was seen many times. V gene TRBV2 combines with J gene TRBJ2-7; D might be TRBD1 (5 bases). Per the germline V gene, CDR1 is SNHLY and CDR2 is FYNNEI. With 3 bases removed from V and 5 bases from J, the gap between germline ends came to 17 bases. This CDR3 has 15 amino acids. CDR3 sequence: CASSDGQGLPDEQYF. CDR3 DNA: TGTGCCAGCAGTGATGGGCAGGGCCTTCCAGACGAGCAGTACTTC.

DNA of the CDR3: TGCAGTGCTAGAGACGGGGGGACAGATTACAATGAGCAGTTCTTC. This codes for CSARDGGTDYNEQFF. V is TRBV20-1 and J is TRBJ2-1; D could derive from TRBD1 or TRBD2 (7 bases each). The V end was cut by 0 bases, the J end by 4 bases, with 13 bases between. Per germline, CDR1 DFQATT and CDR2 SNEGSKA (reference sequence). CDR3 length: 15 amino acids.

The chain couples TRBV9 to TRBJ2-1, with a tentative D call TRBD2 (7 bases). V was shortened by 0 bases and J by 3 bases, with 16 bases between the two germline ends. This CDR3 is built from 17 residues. Germline values: CDR1 SGDLS, CDR2 YYNGEE. The CDR3: CASSVEGGRALYNEQFF. The CDR3 DNA reads TGTGCCAGCAGCGTAGAGGGGGGGAGGGCCCTCTACAATGAGCAGTTCTTC.

The chain links TRBV29-1 to TRBJ1-1; a weak D match, TRBD1 (5 bases). The V end lost 5 bases, the J end lost 7 bases, and 8 bases lay between the germline ends. This CDR3 spans 10 amino acids. From germline, CDR1 is SQVTM and CDR2 ANQGSEA. CDR3 residues: CSVQGVEAFF. CDR3 in DNA: TGCAGCGTTCAGGGAGTTGAAGCTTTCTTT.

This clonotype was picked up a small number of times. The J gene is TRBJ2-7, the V gene TRBV28, with 13 bases lining up with TRBD2. CDR3 length equals 14 residues. The ends lost 10 bases at V and 9 bases at J; junction bases unmatched: 12. Germline CDR1 MDHEN, CDR2 SYDVKM. DNA for the CDR3: TGTGCCACGGGACTAGCGGGATCTGCCCACGGGCAGTACTTC. Translating it yields CATGLAGSAHGQYF. Looking up the rest from reference TRBV28 and TRBJ2-7 gives the full variable domain: DVKVTQSSRYLVKRTGEKVFLECVQDMDHENMFWYRQDPGLGLRLIYFSYDVKMKEKGDIPEGYSVSREKKERFSLILESASTNQTSMYLCATGLAGSAHGQYFGPGTRLTVT.

At least ten counts were recorded for this clonotype. The chain couples TRBV4-2 to TRBJ2-7, with 13 bases that match TRBD2. Per germline, CDR1 LGHNA and CDR2 YNFKEQ. V was clipped by 4 bases and J by 2 bases; unmatched bases: 2. The CDR3 is made up of 15 amino acids. The CDR3 DNA reads as TGTGCCAGCAGCCCGGGGACTAGCGGGACCTACGAGCAGTACTTC. Amino acid sequence: CASSPGTSGTYEQYF.

This clonotype was recorded many times. The chain links TRBV4-2 to TRBJ2-5; 10 bases line up with TRBD2. V lost 1 base, J lost 3 bases, and 8 bases stayed unmatched. This CDR3 spans 17 amino acids. Germline V gene sequence: CDR1 LGHNA, CDR2 YNFKEQ. CDR3 DNA sequence: TGTGCCAGCAGCCAAGTACGCGGCGGGACTAGCGAAGAGACCCAGTACTTC. It codes for CASSQVRGGTSEETQYF.

A few counts support this clonotype. The gene calls are TRBV7-9 and TRBJ2-3; D may be TRBD2 (6 bases). V was shortened by 5 bases and J by 3 bases, with 18 bases between the two germline ends. The CDR3 totals 16 residues. Germline lookup yields CDR1 SEHNR and CDR2 FQNEAQ (reference sequence). Here the CDR3 reads CASSRRAGLRTDTQYF. The CDR3 coding sequence is TGTGCCAGCAGCCGACGGGCGGGACTTCGGACAGATACGCAGTATTTT.

The CDR3, as DNA: TGTGCCAGTAGGATCCGGGACAGCAATCAGCCCCAGCATTTT. Protein sequence: CASRIRDSNQPQHF. This chain joins TRBV19 and TRBJ1-5; possibly TRBD1 for D (5 bases). Germline V gives CDR1 LNHDA, CDR2 SQIVND (reference sequence). The CDR3 sequence is 14 residues long. Trimming removed 6 bases from V and 1 base from J, with 10 bases in between.

This clonotype was recorded many times. The V call is TRBV12-3 or TRBV12-4, the J call TRBJ2-3, with D maybe TRBD2 (5 bases). The CDR3 sequence is 15 residues long. Deletions cut 5 bases from V and 3 bases from J, with 15 bases between. The CDR3: CASSPTPSSTDTQYF. CDR3 DNA sequence: TGTGCCAGCAGTCCCACACCTAGCTCTACAGATACGCAGTATTTT.

This clonotype was recorded a few times. The rearrangement joins TRBV20-1 to TRBJ2-2; no reliable D call. Trimming took off 2 bases at V and 4 bases at J, with 2 bases between the two ends. The CDR3 is made up of 11 amino acids. In germline, CDR1 is DFQATT, CDR2 SNEGSKA (reference sequence). The CDR3 DNA reads as TGCAGTGCTAGAACCACCGGGGAGCTGTTTTTT. Protein product: CSARTTGELFF.

This clonotype was recorded many times. The chain carries TRBV15 and TRBJ1-1; 7 nucleotides agree with TRBD1. V was pared by 5 bases and J by 4 bases, with 10 bases of the junction left unmatched. This CDR3 contains 15 residues. Looked up from germline, CDR1 is LNHNV and CDR2 is YYDKDF (reference sequence). CDR3 nucleotide sequence: TGTGCCACCAGCCCCGAAAGGACAGGACGCACTGAAGCTTTCTTT. Translated: CATSPERTGRTEAFF. The full variable domain, its missing parts supplied by reference TRBV15 and TRBJ1-1, is DAMVIQNPRYQVTQFGKPVTLSCSQTLNHNVMYWYQQKSSQAPKLLFHYYDKDFNNEADTPDNFQSRRPNTSFCFLDIRSPGLGDTAMYLCATSPERTGRTEAFFGQGTRLTVV.

This clonotype appeared a few times. The chain is built from TRBV6-2 or TRBV6-3 and TRBJ2-2; D unresolved. The V end lost 5 bases, the J end lost 6 bases, and 7 bases lay between the germline ends. The CDR3 contains 12 residues. CDR1 is MNHEY, CDR2 SVGEGT, per germline. The CDR3 bases are TGTGCCAGCAGTCGCGATGCCGGGGAGCTGTTTTTT. Protein: CASSRDAGELFF.

This clonotype has a handful of counts. CDR3 bases: TGTGCCAGCAGCTCTCTAGCGGGGACAGGGAAGACCCAGTACTTC. It is translated as CASSSLAGTGKTQYF. The J gene is TRBJ2-5, the V gene TRBV7-2, with D perhaps TRBD1 or TRBD2 (9 bases each). Germline V CDR1 and CDR2: SGHTA, FQGNSA. Trimming left V 4 bases short and J 6 bases short, with 18 bases between. The CDR3 consists of 15 residues.